These 19 T cell receptor beta chains were all obtained from the same sample, sequenced in a study of T cell responses to AZD1222 COVID-19 vaccine (dated by TCRdb to the early 2020s). Sample time point, as interpreted from the label and publication: about 28 days (+/-7) after the second vaccine dose. Library creation used the immunoSEQ multiplex PCR assay. TCRdb obtained this table from immuneACCESS and retained in-frame rearrangements with V and J assigned. These tables miss some clones; where compared with another copy, unresolved V genes account for less than half of the shortfall, and the remainder is unexplained. This sample holds under 85,000 clones; approximately 90% were observed only once. In total, the top ten clones hold over 3% of the sample. The sequencing here drew on peripheral blood, taken 28 days after the second AZD1222 dose. These receptors all come from an adult who received the AZD1222 COVID-19 vaccine.

CDR3 coding DNA: TGTGCCAGCTCACGGCGGGGGGGAGTCAATGAGCAGTTCTTC. Translation gives CASSRRGGVNEQFF. This sequence joins TRBV18 and TRBJ2-1, with 9 nucleotides matching TRBD2. In germline, CDR1 is KGHSH, CDR2 LQKENI. The CDR3 has 14 amino acids. The trim removed 4 bases at V and 6 bases at J, leaving 4 bases unmatched.

This chain connects TRBV5-8 to TRBJ1-5, with TRBD1 identical over 9 bases. This CDR3 comprises 19 residues. Trimming removed 1 base from V and 3 bases from J; junction bases left unmatched: 14. The germline V gene encodes CDR1 SGHTS and CDR2 YDEGEE. CDR3 in DNA: TGTGCCAGCAGCTTGATGAGGGAACAGGGGGCCCGTGACAATCAGCCCCAGCATTTT. The encoded protein is CASSLMREQGARDNQPQHF.

Notes on this clone: Germline is not matched at one junction end, which may reflect a read error. The genes are TRBV5-4 and TRBJ1-2; D gene ambiguous. CDR3 length: 13 amino acids. Germline CDR1 reads SGHNT; CDR2 reads YYREEE (reference sequence). CDR3: CASSLDGSYGYTF. The DNA for the CDR3 is TGTGCCAGCAGTTTGGACGGCTCCTATGGCTACACCTTC.

The chain couples TRBV24-1 to TRBJ2-2; maybe TRBD2 (6 bases). CDR3 size: 18 residues. The V end was cut by 5 bases, the J end by 4 bases, with 22 bases between. CDR1 and CDR2 (germline): KGHDR, SFDVKD. The CDR3 DNA is TGTGCCACCAGTGGCGCCTCTTCAGCGGGCCTCGGCACCGGGGAGCTGTTTTTT. Protein: CATSGASSAGLGTGELFF.

The chain uses TRBV11-2 and TRBJ2-2; 8 bases align to TRBD2. The CDR3 runs to 13 residues. Germline-derived CDR1 and CDR2 are SGHAT and FQNNGV. J lost 7 bases, V lost 4 bases, and 2 bases had no gene match. In DNA, the CDR3 is TGTGCCAGCAGCTGGAGCGGGGGCGGGGAGCTGTTTTTT. Encoded protein: CASSWSGGGELFF.

This clone was recorded only once. V and J are TRBV7-8 and TRBJ2-7; tentatively, D is TRBD1 (6 bases). The V gene lost 5 bases and the J gene lost 6 bases, with 14 bases spanning the gap. The CDR3 is 13 residues long. The germline gives CDR1 SGHVS, CDR2 FQNEAQ. CDR3 sequence: CASSPQLGAEQYF. In DNA form, the CDR3 reads TGTGCCAGCAGCCCCCAGCTGGGGGCCGAGCAGTACTTC.

This rearrangement joins TRBV27 to TRBJ1-2, with 7 bases matching TRBD1. CDR3 length equals 14 residues. V trimming: 10 bases; J trimming: 5 bases; junction bases outside the gene matches: 13. Germline lookup yields CDR1 MNHEY and CDR2 SMNVEV (reference sequence). The CDR3 region has the DNA TGTGCCACCCTATCACAGGGGAGTCGATATGGCTACACCTTC. Translating it yields CATLSQGSRYGYTF.

The chain recombines TRBV7-2 with TRBJ2-7; 7 bases align to TRBD2. Germline V gene lookup returns CDR1 SGHTA and CDR2 FQGNSA. This CDR3 region has 15 residues. V was clipped by 3 bases and J by 7 bases; unmatched bases: 12. CDR3 protein: CASSLSGTGDGEQYF. For the CDR3, the DNA is TGTGCCAGCAGCTTGAGCGGGACGGGAGACGGTGAGCAGTACTTC.

The chain couples TRBV6-6 to TRBJ1-1, with a possible D match to TRBD1 (6 bases). The CDR3 runs to 14 residues. V was clipped by 5 bases and J by 4 bases, with 14 bases between them. Per the germline V gene, CDR1 is MNHNY and CDR2 is SVGAGI (reference sequence). CDR3 in DNA: TGTGCCAGCAGTCCCTTTCAGGGGAGCACTGAAGCTTTCTTT. This gives the protein CASSPFQGSTEAFF.

The CDR3 spells CAIRGEAPYQPQHF. The CDR3 DNA is TGTGCCATCAGAGGCGAGGCGCCGTATCAGCCCCAGCATTTT. The rearrangement uses TRBV10-3 and TRBJ1-5; D unclear. There are 14 residues in the CDR3. The germline CDR1 and CDR2 sequences are ENHRY and SYGVKD. Deletions cut 6 bases from V and 5 bases from J, with 14 bases between.

The V and J genes are TRBV6-5 and TRBJ1-2, with 11 bases fitting TRBD1. Trimming cost V 6 bases and J 0 bases; bases outside gene matches: 3. The CDR3 spans 15 residues. Germline CDR1 reads MNHEY; CDR2 reads SVGAGI. For the CDR3, the DNA is TGTGCCAGCAGGGCGGGACAGGGGGCTAACTATGGCTACACCTTC. Protein sequence: CASRAGQGANYGYTF.

This clone was seen only once. V gene TRBV11-3 combines with J gene TRBJ2-5, with 11 positions matching TRBD2. The CDR3 is 14 residues long. V lost 5 bases to trimming and J lost 4 bases; unmatched junction nucleotides: 3. Germline V gives CDR1 SGHNT, CDR2 YENEEA. CDR3 DNA: TGTGCCAGCAGCCCGGGGACTAGCGGAGAGACCCAGTACTTC. It codes for CASSPGTSGETQYF.

The chain combines TRBV11-3 with TRBJ2-3, with TRBD2 identical over 14 bases. The CDR3 spans 17 residues. With 6 bases clipped from V and 4 bases from J, the junction kept 9 bases outside the gene matches. Germline CDR1 and CDR2: SGHNT and YENEEA. In nucleotides, the CDR3 is TGTGCCAGCAGATCACCGGGACTAGCGGGAGTTGCAGATACGCAGTATTTT. It encodes CASRSPGLAGVADTQYF.

The chain couples TRBV30 to TRBJ2-7, with TRBD1 matching over 9 bases. The germline CDR1 and CDR2 sequences are GTSNPN and SVGIG (reference sequence). This CDR3 contains 15 residues. The J segment lost 2 bases and the V segment lost 3 bases, leaving 8 bases of the junction unmatched. The CDR3 bases are TGTGCCTGGAGGGCTGGACAGGGGACGGCCTACGAGCAGTACTTC. Amino acids: CAWRAGQGTAYEQYF.

The CDR3 is CASSGGHGEKLFF. CDR3 nucleotide sequence: TGTGCCAGCAGCGGAGGCCACGGGGAAAAACTGTTTTTT. This chain uses TRBV7-9 with TRBJ1-4; no clear D gene. There are 13 residues in the CDR3. Trimming left V 5 bases short and J 8 bases short, with 12 bases between. Germline V gene lookup returns CDR1 SEHNR and CDR2 FQNEAQ (reference sequence).

The chain links TRBV5-3 to TRBJ2-3; 8 nucleotides align to TRBD2. TRBV5-3 is an ORF, with its function uncertain. This CDR3 region has 15 residues. V lost 3 bases to trimming and J lost 1 base; unmatched junction nucleotides: 4. The CDR3 loop reads CARSCKRERTDTQYF. The CDR3 nucleotides are TGTGCCAGAAGCTGTAAGCGGGAGCGCACAGATACGCAGTATTTT.

The chain couples TRBV9 to TRBJ1-3, with 7 bases aligning to TRBD1. CDR3 length equals 17 residues. Germline-derived CDR1 and CDR2 are SGDLS and YYNGEE. V was pared by 4 bases and J by 0 bases, with 10 bases of the junction left unmatched. The CDR3 DNA sequence: TGTGCCAGCAGCCCCCGGACAGGCCTCTCCTCTGGAAACACCATATATTTT. This codes for CASSPRTGLSSGNTIYF.

The J gene is TRBJ2-1, the V gene TRBV7-3; 10 bases line up with TRBD2. Germline V gene sequence: CDR1 SGHTA, CDR2 FQGTGA. The CDR3 has 15 residues. J was trimmed by 5 bases and V by 4 bases; bases with no gene match: 5. The CDR3 DNA is TGTGCCAGCAGCTCCCTAGCGGGAGTCCACAATGAGCAGTTCTTC. Residues: CASSSLAGVHNEQFF.

V and J are TRBV12-3 or TRBV12-4 and TRBJ1-1; D uncertain. The germline V and J ends were trimmed by 8 bases and 0 bases, with 10 bases remaining between them. The CDR3 spans 13 residues. This chain's CDR3 is CASFSPLNTEAFF. The CDR3 DNA reads TGTGCCAGCTTCTCCCCCCTGAACACTGAAGCTTTCTTT.